Following are 17 T cell receptor beta chains from one sample sequenced in a study of T cells in Graves' hyperthyroidism and ophthalmopathy. RNA transcripts yielded amplified TCR beta CDR3 regions. The study used the HTBI primer set for a first-round RT-PCR of the TCR CDR3. In TCRdb, the multiplex PCR reads were re-called with MiXCR into one record per CDR3 protein. The sample has hundreds of thousands of distinct CDR3 sequences, approximately 13% seen once. Source material: blood. The receptors stem from a woman in her twenties or thirties with Graves' hyperthyroidism.

CDR3 in amino acids: CASSLSGRNAQTQYF. The CDR3 DNA is TGTGCCAGCAGCTTAAGCGGGAGGAATGCCCAGACCCAGTACTTC. The V and J genes are TRBV6-5 and TRBJ2-5, with TRBD2 identical over 9 bases. V lost 6 bases, J lost 6 bases, and 11 bases stayed unmatched. The CDR3 consists of 15 residues. Germline-derived CDR1 and CDR2 are MNHEY and SVGAGI.

This clonotype was observed a handful of times. The chain carries TRBV10-2 and TRBJ2-4, with no clear D. This CDR3 region has 14 residues. The germline V and J ends were trimmed by 7 bases and 3 bases, with 13 bases remaining between them. Per germline, CDR1 WSHSY and CDR2 SAAADI. Here the CDR3 reads CASISEVGKNIQYF. For the CDR3, the DNA is TGCGCCAGCATATCTGAAGTGGGCAAAAACATTCAGTACTTC.

The chain links TRBV7-2 to TRBJ2-6, with 9 bases matching TRBD1. V lost 3 bases, J lost 2 bases, and 14 bases stayed unmatched. Germline assignment: CDR1 SGHTA and CDR2 FQGNSA. This CDR3 is 20 amino acids long. The CDR3 bases are TGTGCCAGCAGCTTCAGACCCGTCCCGGGACAGGGTACTGGGGCCAACGTCCTGACTTTC. This codes for CASSFRPVPGQGTGANVLTF.

The rearrangement uses TRBV20-1 and TRBJ1-5, with D perhaps matching TRBD1 (5 bases). V lost 5 bases and J lost 4, with 9 bases in between. Germline V lookup: CDR1 DFQATT, CDR2 SNEGSKA (reference sequence). The CDR3 extends over 12 amino acids. In nucleotides, the CDR3 is TGCAGTGCTTTGGGGGGGAATCAGCCCCAGCATTTT. Residues: CSALGGNQPQHF.

The J gene is TRBJ2-3, the V gene TRBV5-1; tentative D call: TRBD2 (7 bases). Trimming took off 7 bases at V and 6 bases at J, with 21 bases between the two ends. The CDR3 is made up of 15 amino acids. Germline loops: CDR1 SGHRS, CDR2 YFSETQ. This CDR3 reads CASALFTGGDDTQYF. The CDR3 nucleotides read TGCGCCAGCGCCCTCTTTACGGGGGGCGACGATACGCAGTATTTT.

This clonotype was found many times. The chain joins TRBV28 to TRBJ1-4, with TRBD1 identical over 10 bases. The CDR3 extends over 15 amino acids. The J segment lost 7 bases and the V segment lost 2 bases, leaving 4 bases of the junction unmatched. Germline-derived CDR1 and CDR2 are MDHEN and SYDVKM. The CDR3 DNA reads TGTGCCAGCAGTTTAGGGGACAGGGGAGGTGAAAAACTGTTTTTT. Its protein is CASSLGDRGGEKLFF.

This sequence joins TRBV4-1 and TRBJ2-7, with D maybe TRBD2 (5 bases). The CDR3 spans 16 residues. Deletions cut 0 bases from V and 1 base from J, with 13 bases between. Germline loops: CDR1 MGHRA, CDR2 YSYEKL. CDR3 region: CASSQEGTSGSYEQYF. The CDR3 region has the DNA TGCGCCAGCAGCCAAGAGGGAACTAGTGGATCCTACGAGCAGTACTTC.

Only a few counts were recorded for this clonotype. The V call is TRBV5-5, the J call TRBJ2-5; D possibly corresponds to TRBD2 (5 bases). Germline CDR1 and CDR2: SGHKS and YYEKEE (reference sequence). The CDR3 contains 17 residues. Trimming stripped 5 bases from V and 0 bases from J, with 20 bases between. CDR3 sequence reads: CASRWSARVVYQETQYF. The CDR3 bases are TGTGCCAGCAGATGGTCCGCGAGGGTGGTGTACCAAGAGACCCAGTACTTC.

As for this clonotype: Lacking the conserved final phenylalanine or tryptophan, this CDR3 likely reflects a read error. This chain joins TRBV18 and TRBJ1-2; 8 bases fit TRBD1. Looked up from germline, CDR1 is KGHSH and CDR2 is LQKENI. The CDR3 extends over 13 amino acids. V lost 3 bases to trimming and J lost 7 bases; unmatched junction nucleotides: 4. CDR3 sequence: CASSPDRALGYTL. In DNA form, the CDR3 reads TGTGCCAGCTCACCGGACAGGGCCCTTGGCTACACCCTC.

In its sample, this clonotype was seen once. The V call is TRBV4-1, the J call TRBJ1-6; 7 bases align to TRBD1. The germline gives CDR1 MGHRA, CDR2 YSYEKL. The V segment lost 4 bases and the J segment 5 bases; nucleotides outside the gene matches: 8. This CDR3 is built from 16 residues. Written as DNA, the CDR3 is TGCGCCAGCAGCCGACAGGGACTGGCGAATAATTCACCCCTCCACTTT. Protein: CASSRQGLANNSPLHF.

This clonotype was recorded a few times. The V gene is TRBV20-1, the J gene TRBJ2-3, with TRBD1 matching 7 bases. Unmatched junction bases numbered 8, after V lost 3 bases and J lost 2 bases. This CDR3 contains 15 residues. The germline CDR1 and CDR2 sequences are DFQATT and SNEGSKA (reference sequence). CDR3 loop: CSASRGTAFTDTQYF. The CDR3, as DNA: TGCAGTGCTAGCAGAGGGACAGCCTTCACAGATACGCAGTATTTT.

J is TRBJ2-1 and V is TRBV7-2; a possible D gene is TRBD1 (5 bases). The germline V and J ends were trimmed by 0 bases and 5 bases, with 14 bases remaining between them. Germline values: CDR1 SGHTA, CDR2 FQGNSA. The CDR3 extends over 16 amino acids. CDR3 loop: CASSLASQGKNNEQFF. For the CDR3, the DNA is TGTGCCAGCAGCTTAGCGTCCCAGGGCAAAAACAATGAGCAGTTCTTC.

Written as DNA, the CDR3 is TGTGAGTGGGTCGTGGGGGCTCGGAACTACTGCGAGCAGTACTTC. This encodes CEWVVGARNYCEQYF. The chain joins TRBV12-5 to TRBJ2-7; D perhaps matches TRBD1 (6 bases). Germline assignment: CDR1 LGHNT and CDR2 FRNRAP. This CDR3 is 15 amino acids long.

This clonotype was observed a handful of times. The chain couples TRBV20-1 to TRBJ2-7; TRBD2 is a possible D gene (6 bases). The V gene's germline CDR1 is DFQATT and CDR2 SNEGSKA (reference sequence). CDR3 length: 13 amino acids. Trimming took off 7 bases at V and 3 bases at J, with 16 bases between the two ends. The CDR3: CSGMGRTGYEQYF. CDR3 sequence (DNA): TGCAGTGGGATGGGGAGGACGGGCTACGAGCAGTACTTC.

V and J are TRBV24-1 and TRBJ2-7; 10 nucleotides match TRBD2. This CDR3 has 17 amino acids. Germline values: CDR1 KGHDR, CDR2 SFDVKD. Germline trimming cut 12 bases from V and 5 bases from J; bases unmatched to any gene: 21. CDR3 loop: CAVPGRGWLAGDHEQYF. The DNA of the CDR3 is TGTGCCGTTCCTGGCAGGGGGTGGCTAGCGGGAGACCACGAGCAGTACTTC.

This clonotype was observed a handful of times. The DNA for the CDR3 is TGCAGCGTTGAAAGTAGACAGGGTCAGCCCCAGCATTTT. Its translation: CSVESRQGQPQHF. The chain combines TRBV29-1 with TRBJ1-5; 7 positions match TRBD1. Germline assignment: CDR1 SQVTM and CDR2 ANQGSEA. This CDR3 has 13 amino acids. V trimming: 2 bases; J trimming: 6 bases; junction bases outside the gene matches: 4.

With respect to this clonotype: This may arise from a read error, as a much more abundant clone is one base away. Lacking the conserved final phenylalanine or tryptophan, this CDR3 likely reflects a read error. The gene calls are TRBV6-4 and TRBJ2-5, with 8 bases that match TRBD1. Germline V gives CDR1 MRHNA, CDR2 SNTAGT. The CDR3 spans 14 residues. Trimming cost V 6 bases and J 1 base; bases outside gene matches: 4. The CDR3: CASSSTGGQETQYL. The CDR3 coding sequence is TGTGCCAGCAGCTCCACAGGGGGCCAAGAGACCCAGTACCTC.